These 32 T cell receptor beta chains share one sample of origin, sequenced in a study of PD-L1 blockade in urothelial cancer. Time point noted: pretreatment peripheral blood. Libraries were prepared by immunoSEQ multiplex PCR; TCRdb keeps only in-frame clonotypes and omits some of them. The sample comprises tens of thousands of clones, approximately 86% of which are singletons, and approximately 6.7% rests with the top ten. The sequencing here drew on PBMCs, taken around atezolizumab (anti-PD-L1) treatment. The source is a man aged 40-55 years with urothelial cancer.

The chain recombines TRBV5-6 with TRBJ1-1; D might be TRBD1 (6 bases). V was pared by 2 bases and J by 4 bases, with 9 bases between. Germline values: CDR1 SGHDT, CDR2 YYEEEE. The CDR3 extends over 13 amino acids. The CDR3 reads CASSFGGPTEAFF. The DNA for the CDR3 is TGTGCCAGCAGCTTCGGGGGGCCCACTGAAGCTTTCTTT. The full variable domain, completed using reference TRBV5-6 and TRBJ1-1, is DAGVTQSPTHLIKTRGQQVTLRCSPKSGHDTVSWYQQALGQGPQFIFQYYEEEERQRGNFPDRFSGHQFPNYSSELNVNALLLGDSALYLCASSFGGPTEAFFGQGTRLTVV.

V gene TRBV21-1 combines with J gene TRBJ2-7; TRBD2 reflects the table's D call only, with no check against the DNA. TRBV21-1 has pseudogene status. The CDR3 has 15 residues. The CDR3 DNA reads as TGTGCCAGCAGCAAAAAGACCGGAGCGACCTACGAGCAGTACTTC. It is translated as CASSKKTGATYEQYF.

The rearrangement links TRBV6-1 to TRBJ2-1, with 10 nucleotides matching TRBD1. There are 13 residues in the CDR3. After removal of 10 bases from V and 7 bases from J, the junction contained 7 bases not matched to a gene. CDR1 MNHNS and CDR2 SASEGT come from the germline V gene. The CDR3: CAIRTGGWNEQFF. The CDR3, as DNA: TGTGCCATCAGGACAGGGGGATGGAATGAGCAGTTCTTC.

This sequence joins TRBV6-5 and TRBJ2-2; 8 nucleotides line up with TRBD2. V trimming: 10 bases; J trimming: 5 bases; junction bases outside the gene matches: 3. Germline V gene sequence: CDR1 MNHEY, CDR2 SVGAGI. The CDR3 loop spans 12 amino acids. CDR3 sequence reads: CATQRGTGELFF. The DNA of the CDR3 is TGTGCCACCCAGCGGGGGACCGGGGAGCTGTTTTTT.

The V gene is TRBV6-6, the J gene TRBJ1-4, with 7 nucleotides matching TRBD1. Germline values: CDR1 MNHNY, CDR2 SVGAGI (reference sequence). This CDR3 spans 16 amino acids. The V gene end was trimmed by 4 bases and the J gene end by 7 bases; junction bases not matched to a gene: 12. The CDR3 here is CASSSTLNRGPEKLFF. In DNA form, the CDR3 reads TGTGCCAGCAGTTCTACCCTTAACAGGGGCCCTGAAAAACTGTTTTTT.

The rearrangement links TRBV7-9 to TRBJ2-3, with 10 bases aligning to TRBD2. Unmatched junction bases numbered 11, after V lost 0 bases and J lost 5 bases. The CDR3 extends over 18 amino acids. The germline CDR1 and CDR2 sequences are SEHNR and FQNEAQ (reference sequence). CDR3 residues: CASSLARASGSFVDTQYF. DNA of the CDR3: TGTGCCAGCAGCTTAGCGCGGGCTAGCGGGAGTTTTGTAGATACGCAGTATTTT.

The V gene is TRBV5-6, the J gene TRBJ2-5; 8 nucleotides agree with TRBD1. Trimming at V came to 4 bases and at J to 5 bases, leaving 7 bases not matched to a gene. The V gene's germline CDR1 is SGHDT and CDR2 YYEEEE. The CDR3 has 14 residues. The CDR3 loop is CASSPTGVSETQYF. DNA for the CDR3: TGTGCCAGCAGCCCGACAGGGGTAAGCGAGACCCAGTACTTC. The complete variable domain, with remaining parts taken from reference TRBV5-6 and TRBJ2-5, reads DAGVTQSPTHLIKTRGQQVTLRCSPKSGHDTVSWYQQALGQGPQFIFQYYEEEERQRGNFPDRFSGHQFPNYSSELNVNALLLGDSALYLCASSPTGVSETQYFGPGTRLLVL.

The CDR3 region is CASSPQSTGQGELFF. The CDR3 nucleotides are TGTGCCAGCTCACCACAATCGACAGGTCAAGGGGAGCTGTTTTTT. The genes are TRBV18 and TRBJ2-2; tentatively, D is TRBD1 (6 bases). Germline V gives CDR1 KGHSH, CDR2 LQKENI. V lost 1 base, J lost 8 bases, and 14 bases lay in between. The CDR3 has 15 residues.

The chain has TRBV6-1 and TRBJ2-7, with D possibly matching TRBD1 (7 bases). Germline loops: CDR1 MNHNS, CDR2 SASEGT. The CDR3 covers 15 residues. Trimming left V 4 bases short and J 1 base short, with 14 bases between. The CDR3 sequence is CASSVEGQQSYEQYF. The DNA of the CDR3 is TGTGCCAGCAGTGTGGAGGGACAGCAATCCTACGAGCAGTACTTC.

The chain joins TRBV18 to TRBJ1-5; 8 bases fit TRBD1. CDR1 is KGHSH and CDR2 is LQKENI in the germline V gene. This CDR3 is built from 17 residues. V lost 2 bases to trimming and J lost 4 bases; unmatched junction nucleotides: 10. As DNA, the CDR3 is TGTGCCAGCTCACCAGAAGGACAGGGTCGGGGAAATCAGCCCCAGCATTTT. As protein: CASSPEGQGRGNQPQHF.

The rearrangement links TRBV7-3 to TRBJ1-1; 9 positions agree with TRBD1. Trimming took 1 base from V and 2 from J; bases not matched to a gene: 8. The CDR3 contains 17 residues. Germline lookup yields CDR1 SGHTA and CDR2 FQGTGA. This CDR3 is CASSLIGTGGVNTEAFF. DNA for the CDR3: TGTGCCAGCAGCTTAATAGGTACAGGGGGCGTTAACACTGAAGCTTTCTTT.

The count of this clone is one. This chain uses TRBV28 with TRBJ1-4; 8 bases match TRBD1. This CDR3 is 15 amino acids long. Germline values: CDR1 MDHEN, CDR2 SYDVKM. The trim removed 6 bases at V and 2 bases at J, leaving 5 bases unmatched. The CDR3 here is CASSSTGGTNEKLFF. As DNA, the CDR3 is TGTGCCAGCAGCTCCACAGGGGGGACTAATGAAAAACTGTTTTTT.

The chain combines TRBV27 with TRBJ2-2; 9 positions match TRBD2. From germline, CDR1 is MNHEY and CDR2 SMNVEV (reference sequence). The V gene end was trimmed by 5 bases and the J gene end by 0 bases; junction bases not matched to a gene: 4. The length of the CDR3 is 16 residues. The CDR3 region is CASSKAGGANTGELFF. As DNA, the CDR3 is TGTGCCAGCAGTAAAGCGGGAGGCGCGAACACCGGGGAGCTGTTTTTT.

The rearrangement uses TRBV2 and TRBJ2-1, with 7 bases fitting TRBD2. This CDR3 contains 15 residues. CDR1 is SNHLY and CDR2 is FYNNEI in the germline V gene. Trimming cost V 11 bases and J 5 bases; bases outside gene matches: 15. The CDR3 sequence: CAGRSSSGTNNEQFF. The CDR3 DNA is TGTGCCGGCCGCTCCTCTAGCGGAACTAACAATGAGCAGTTCTTC.

The sample holds one count of this clone. Other DNA sequences in this sample translate to the same CDR3. The gene calls are TRBV2 and TRBJ1-2; D is ambiguous. The CDR3 has 12 residues. V dropped 1 base and J dropped 5 bases, with 5 bases sitting between them. Germline loops: CDR1 SNHLY, CDR2 FYNNEI. The CDR3 nucleotides are TGTGCCAGCAGTGAAGGACTATATGGCTACACCTTC. Translated, it gives CASSEGLYGYTF.

The chain carries TRBV28 and TRBJ2-6; 7 positions match TRBD1. The CDR3 is 17 residues long. Germline loops: CDR1 MDHEN, CDR2 SYDVKM. V lost 3 bases and J lost 2; bases outside the gene matches: 7. The CDR3: CASSFNRGDPGANVLTF. The CDR3 nucleotides read TGTGCCAGCAGTTTCAACAGGGGCGACCCTGGGGCCAACGTCCTGACTTTC.

This chain links TRBV11-2 with TRBJ2-3; 10 bases align to TRBD2. This CDR3 has 15 amino acids. Germline V gene lookup returns CDR1 SGHAT and CDR2 FQNNGV. Losses at the gene ends were 6 bases for V and 1 base for J; bases not matched to a gene: 4. The chain's CDR3 is CASRLLAGGTDTQYF. CDR3 DNA sequence: TGTGCCAGCAGACTCCTAGCGGGAGGCACAGATACGCAGTATTTT. The full variable domain, rest sourced from reference TRBV11-2 and TRBJ2-3, is EAGVAQSPRYKIIEKRQSVAFWCNPISGHATLYWYQQILGQGPKLLIQFQNNGVVDDSQLPKDRFSAERLKGVDSTLKIQPAKLEDSAVYLCASRLLAGGTDTQYFGPGTRLTVL.

CDR3 protein: CASSPLWAGGTDTQYF. The DNA for the CDR3 is TGCGCCAGCAGCCCACTTTGGGCGGGAGGCACAGATACGCAGTATTTT. The J gene is TRBJ2-3, the V gene TRBV5-1; TRBD2 agrees at 7 bases. CDR3 length: 16 residues. The germline CDR1 and CDR2 sequences are SGHRS and YFSETQ. V was pared by 4 bases and J by 1 base, with 9 bases of the junction left unmatched.

The chain uses TRBV6-6 and TRBJ1-2; D unclear. This CDR3 is 14 amino acids long. Between the trimmed V and J ends, which lost 0 bases and 5 bases, there was a span of 10 bases. In germline, CDR1 is MNHNY, CDR2 SVGAGI (reference sequence). The CDR3 reads CASSYSSGEYGYTF. DNA for the CDR3: TGTGCCAGCAGTTACTCGAGCGGAGAATATGGCTACACCTTC.

The V gene is TRBV10-2, the J gene TRBJ2-7; D unclear. CDR3 length equals 14 residues. The V end lost 5 bases, the J end lost 2 bases, and 13 bases lay between the germline ends. The germline V gene has CDR1 WSHSY and CDR2 SAAADI. CDR3 in amino acids: CASSPFSVAYEQYF. As DNA, the CDR3 is TGCGCCAGCAGTCCTTTTTCCGTCGCCTACGAGCAGTACTTC.

The V gene is TRBV7-6, the J gene TRBJ2-1; 11 nucleotides line up with TRBD2. Losses at the gene ends were 5 bases for V and 4 bases for J; bases not matched to a gene: 4. From germline, CDR1 is SGHVS and CDR2 FNYEAQ. The CDR3 has 15 residues. CDR3 amino acids: CASSALAGGYNEQFF. DNA of the CDR3: TGTGCCAGCAGCGCCCTAGCGGGAGGATACAATGAGCAGTTCTTC.

The count of this clone is one. The chain carries TRBV28 and TRBJ1-1; D is ambiguous. The CDR3 sequence is 13 residues long. Germline loops: CDR1 MDHEN, CDR2 SYDVKM. Between the trimmed V and J ends, which lost 2 bases and 2 bases, there was a span of 6 bases. The CDR3 protein is CASSLLYNTEAFF. The CDR3 bases are TGTGCCAGCAGTTTACTGTATAACACTGAAGCTTTCTTT.

Comments on this clone: A much larger clone differs from this one at a single base, so this may be a read error. This rearrangement joins TRBV2 to TRBJ2-5; D is uncertain. Trimming pared 6 bases from V and 4 bases from J, leaving 12 bases between. Germline CDR1 SNHLY, CDR2 FYNNEI. This CDR3 region has 13 residues. The CDR3 DNA is TGTGCCAGCAGACAGTTGGGCCCAGAGACCCAGTACTTC. Translating it yields CASRQLGPETQYF.

V usage is TRBV19 and J usage is TRBJ2-3, with TRBD2 identical over 7 bases. The CDR3 has 15 amino acids. J was trimmed by 4 bases and V by 3 bases; bases with no gene match: 7. Germline loops: CDR1 LNHDA, CDR2 SQIVND (reference sequence). In DNA form, the CDR3 reads TGTGCCAGTAGTATTGCGGGAGCTGGGGCAGATACGCAGTATTTT. Protein: CASSIAGAGADTQYF.

The rearrangement links TRBV5-1 to TRBJ2-7; D ambiguous. The CDR3 runs 16 residues. Trimming took 0 bases from V and 0 from J, leaving 13 bases between them. CDR1 is SGHRS and CDR2 is YFSETQ in the germline V gene. DNA of the CDR3: TGCGCCAGCAGCTTGGCTAAGCGCGGCCCCTCCTACGAGCAGTACTTC. This sequence encodes CASSLAKRGPSYEQYF.

The genes are TRBV6-1 and TRBJ1-4; D gene ambiguous. Germline V gene sequence: CDR1 MNHNS, CDR2 SASEGT. The V end lost 3 bases, the J end lost 0 bases, and 8 bases lay between the germline ends. This CDR3 comprises 15 residues. Written as DNA, the CDR3 is TGTGCCAGCAGTGAGAGTCTCGCAACTAATGAAAAACTGTTTTTT. It translates to CASSESLATNEKLFF.

This chain joins TRBV30 and TRBJ1-2; TRBD1 matches at 9 bases. The CDR3 extends over 14 amino acids. CDR1 is GTSNPN, CDR2 SVGIG, per germline (reference sequence). V shed 2 bases and J 8 bases; nucleotides not matched to a gene: 9. The CDR3 region is CAWSTRTGVGGYTF. Here the CDR3 DNA reads TGTGCCTGGAGTACTCGGACAGGGGTCGGGGGCTACACCTTC.

The rearrangement joins TRBV28 to TRBJ2-7; D is uncertain. Deletions cut 7 bases from V and 1 base from J, with 14 bases between. The CDR3 has 14 residues. Germline CDR1 and CDR2: MDHEN and SYDVKM. CDR3 residues: CASTPLRPSYEQYF. The CDR3 DNA is TGTGCCAGCACCCCCTTGAGGCCTTCCTACGAGCAGTACTTC.

Only one count was recorded for this clone. The chain is built from TRBV7-3 and TRBJ1-1; 10 bases align to TRBD1. The CDR3 length is 14 residues. J lost 6 bases, V lost 6 bases, and 7 bases had no gene match. Germline V gives CDR1 SGHTA, CDR2 FQGTGA. The CDR3 region has the DNA TGTGCCAGCAGACGGGACAGGGGTTCGCCTGAAGCTTTCTTT. This sequence encodes CASRRDRGSPEAFF.

This chain links TRBV29-1 with TRBJ1-2; 7 bases are a match to TRBD1. The CDR3 is 15 amino acids. The J segment lost 3 bases and the V segment lost 6 bases, leaving 13 bases of the junction unmatched. Germline values: CDR1 SQVTM, CDR2 ANQGSEA. The CDR3 loop is CSVGVPRGLDYGYTF. Here the CDR3 DNA reads TGCAGCGTAGGCGTCCCCAGGGGGTTGGACTATGGCTACACCTTC. Full variable domain (outside the CDR3, taken from reference TRBV29-1 and TRBJ1-2): SAVISQKPSRDICQRGTSLTIQCQVDSQVTMMFWYRQQPGQSLTLIATANQGSEATYESGFVIDKFPISRPNLTFSTLTVSNMSPEDSSIYLCSVGVPRGLDYGYTFGSGTRLTVV.

The rearrangement links TRBV5-1 to TRBJ2-7; weak D call: TRBD2 (5 bases). Trimming took 3 bases from V and 1 from J, leaving 17 bases between them. The CDR3 contains 16 residues. Germline CDR1 is SGHRS and CDR2 is YFSETQ. The CDR3 loop is CASSSNPGSPSYEQYF. Here the CDR3 DNA reads TGCGCCAGCAGCTCAAATCCGGGGTCTCCGTCCTACGAGCAGTACTTC.

The V call is TRBV27, the J call TRBJ1-5, with a possible D match to TRBD1 (5 bases). Germline V CDR1 and CDR2: MNHEY, SMNVEV (reference sequence). Trimming stripped 2 bases from V and 0 bases from J, with 20 bases between. CDR3 length: 19 amino acids. CDR3: CASSLGGTGRAYSNQPQHF. The CDR3 bases are TGTGCCAGCAGTTTAGGGGGGACGGGAAGAGCTTATAGCAATCAGCCCCAGCATTTT.